This T cell receptor (beta chain) was retrieved from a study of shared clonotypes between healthy human individuals. Findings and limits, study-wide: Clonotypes which were not shared had lower generation probabilities than clonotypes that all four donors shared.

Original processing notes: Sequence data from immunoSEQ were junction-only and lacked quality scores; consequently, filtering differed. Assay: immunoSEQ multiplex PCR; the TCRdb copy retains only in-frame clones and omits some. Clone size and V and J calls were adopted from that table, with D and trimming inferred from the DNA. Of more than 1.2 million clones detected, 98% appear once; the ten largest clones hold around 0.33%. Trimming left V 5 bases short and J 0 bases short, with 9 bases between. CDR3 length: 14 amino acids. Per germline, CDR1 SGHTA and CDR2 FQGTGA. With regard to this clone: Antigen unknown.

This receptor was obtained from a young man in good health. The chain has TRBV7-3 and TRBJ2-3; D perhaps matches TRBD1 (6 bases). Specimen: naive CD4+ T cells sorted from blood. Regarding subset: CD45RA+ positively selected. DNA for the CDR3: TGTGCCAGCAGCCTACAGGGTAGCACAGATACGCAGTATTTT. This gives the protein CASSLQGSTDTQYF.